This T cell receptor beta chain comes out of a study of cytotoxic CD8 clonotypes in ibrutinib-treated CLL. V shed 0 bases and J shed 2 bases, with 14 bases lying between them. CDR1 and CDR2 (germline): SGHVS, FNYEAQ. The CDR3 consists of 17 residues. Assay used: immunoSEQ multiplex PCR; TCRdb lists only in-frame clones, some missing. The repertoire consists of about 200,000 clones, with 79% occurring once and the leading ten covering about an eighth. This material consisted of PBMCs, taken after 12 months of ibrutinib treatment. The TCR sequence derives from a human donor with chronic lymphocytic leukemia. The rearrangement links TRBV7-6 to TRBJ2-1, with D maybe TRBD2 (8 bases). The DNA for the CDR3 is TGTGCCAGCAGCTTAGCGACGGGAGGGGGCCCCTACAATGAGCAGTTCTTC. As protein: CASSLATGGGPYNEQFF.